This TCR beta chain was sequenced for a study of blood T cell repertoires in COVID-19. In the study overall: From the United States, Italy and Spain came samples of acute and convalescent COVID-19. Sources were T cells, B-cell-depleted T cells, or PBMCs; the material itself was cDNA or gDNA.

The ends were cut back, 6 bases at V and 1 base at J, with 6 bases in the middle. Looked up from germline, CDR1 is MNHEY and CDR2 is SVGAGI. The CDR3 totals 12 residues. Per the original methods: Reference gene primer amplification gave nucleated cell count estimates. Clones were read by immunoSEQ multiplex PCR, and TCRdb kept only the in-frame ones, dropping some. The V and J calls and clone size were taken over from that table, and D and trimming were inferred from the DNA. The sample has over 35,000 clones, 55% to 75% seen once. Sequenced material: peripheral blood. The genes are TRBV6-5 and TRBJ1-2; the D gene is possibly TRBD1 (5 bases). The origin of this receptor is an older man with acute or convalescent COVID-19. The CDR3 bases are TGTGCCAGCAGCAGGGATAACTATGGCTACACCTTC. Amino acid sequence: CASSRDNYGYTF.